This TCR beta chain derives from a study of cytomegalovirus exposure and HLA in healthy donors. A note on this clone: Its antigen is still unknown.

Study-level findings and limits: Accurate prediction of HLA-A and HLA-B alleles (for most subjects) was reportedly achieved from TCR beta sequences. With DRB1 most and HLA-C fewest, TCR association rates differed between HLA loci in a later analysis.

It was with 60 Vbeta and 13 Jbeta primers that the PCR ran. Profiled with immunoSEQ multiplex PCR; TCRdb holds only in-frame clones, not every one. The table has some 250,000 clones, around 76% seen once. V lost 3 bases to trimming and J lost 8 bases; unmatched junction nucleotides: 5. This CDR3 is built from 14 residues. Germline CDR1 KGHSH, CDR2 LQKENI. The origin of this receptor is a woman aged 40-49 years in good health and CMV-seropositive. V gene TRBV18 combines with J gene TRBJ1-4; 8 bases fit TRBD1. Sequencing was done on a sample of PBMCs. The CDR3 is CASSPDRGEEKLFF. As DNA, the CDR3 is TGTGCCAGCTCACCTGACAGGGGTGAAGAAAAACTGTTTTTT.